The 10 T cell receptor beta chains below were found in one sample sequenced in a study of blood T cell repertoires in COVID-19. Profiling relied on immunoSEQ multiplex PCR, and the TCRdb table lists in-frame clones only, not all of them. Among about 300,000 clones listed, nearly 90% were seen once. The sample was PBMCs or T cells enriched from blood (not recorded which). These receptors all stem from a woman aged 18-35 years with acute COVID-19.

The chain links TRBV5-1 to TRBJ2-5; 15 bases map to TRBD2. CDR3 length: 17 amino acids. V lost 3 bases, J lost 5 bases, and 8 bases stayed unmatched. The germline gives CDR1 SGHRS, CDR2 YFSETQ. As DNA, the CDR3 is TGCGCCAGCAGCTCCGGGACTAGCGGGAGGCCCCCCGAGACCCAGTACTTC. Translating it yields CASSSGTSGRPPETQYF.

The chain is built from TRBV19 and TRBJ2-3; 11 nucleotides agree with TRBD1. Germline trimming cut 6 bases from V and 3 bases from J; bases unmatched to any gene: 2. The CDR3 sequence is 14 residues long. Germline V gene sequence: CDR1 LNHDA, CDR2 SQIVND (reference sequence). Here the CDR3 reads CASRGDRGTDTQYF. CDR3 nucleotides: TGTGCCAGTAGAGGGGACAGGGGGACAGATACGCAGTATTTT.

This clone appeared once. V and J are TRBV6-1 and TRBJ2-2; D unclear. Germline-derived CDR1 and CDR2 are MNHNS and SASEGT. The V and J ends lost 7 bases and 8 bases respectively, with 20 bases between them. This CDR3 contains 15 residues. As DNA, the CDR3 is TGTGCCAGCAAAAAGAATGGTGTCGTCGGTGGGGAGCTGTTTTTT. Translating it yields CASKKNGVVGGELFF.

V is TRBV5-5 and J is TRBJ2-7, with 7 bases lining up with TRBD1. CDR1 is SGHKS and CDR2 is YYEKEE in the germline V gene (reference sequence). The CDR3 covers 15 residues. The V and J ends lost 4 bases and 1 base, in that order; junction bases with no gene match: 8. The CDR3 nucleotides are TGTGCCAGCAGCCGCCAGGGACAGCTTTCCTACGAGCAGTACTTC. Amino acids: CASSRQGQLSYEQYF.

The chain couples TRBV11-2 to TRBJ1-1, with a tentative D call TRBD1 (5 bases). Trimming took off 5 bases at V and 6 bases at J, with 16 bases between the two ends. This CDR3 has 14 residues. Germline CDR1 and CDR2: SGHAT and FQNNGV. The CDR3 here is CASSPLTGLPEAFF. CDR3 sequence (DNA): TGTGCCAGCAGCCCCCTCACAGGCCTCCCTGAAGCTTTCTTT.

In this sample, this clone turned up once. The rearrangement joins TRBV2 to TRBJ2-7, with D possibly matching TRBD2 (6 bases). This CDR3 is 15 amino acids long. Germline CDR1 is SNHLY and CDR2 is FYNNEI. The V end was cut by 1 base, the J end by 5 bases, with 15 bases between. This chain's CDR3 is CASSEGTGSPHEQYF. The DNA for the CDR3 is TGTGCCAGCAGTGAAGGCACCGGGAGCCCTCACGAGCAGTACTTC.

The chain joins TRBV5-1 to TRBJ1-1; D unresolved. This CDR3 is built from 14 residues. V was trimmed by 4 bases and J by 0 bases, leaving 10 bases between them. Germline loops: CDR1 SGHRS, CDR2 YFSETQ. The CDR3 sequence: CASSGEALNTEAFF. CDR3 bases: TGCGCCAGCAGCGGAGAGGCGCTGAACACTGAAGCTTTCTTT.

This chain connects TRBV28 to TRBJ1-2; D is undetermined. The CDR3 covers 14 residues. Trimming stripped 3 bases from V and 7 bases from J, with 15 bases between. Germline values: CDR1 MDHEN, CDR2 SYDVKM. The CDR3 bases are TGTGCCAGCAGTTTTTCCCGGCGGTTGTCTGGCTACACCTTC. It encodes CASSFSRRLSGYTF.

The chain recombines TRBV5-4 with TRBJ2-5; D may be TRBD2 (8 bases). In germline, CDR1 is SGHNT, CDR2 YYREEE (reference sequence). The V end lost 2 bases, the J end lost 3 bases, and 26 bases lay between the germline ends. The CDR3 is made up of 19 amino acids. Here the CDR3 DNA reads TGTGCCAGCAGCTTTAACAGGGGCCGGGCGGGAGGCTGGGAAGAGACCCAGTACTTC. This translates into CASSFNRGRAGGWEETQYF.

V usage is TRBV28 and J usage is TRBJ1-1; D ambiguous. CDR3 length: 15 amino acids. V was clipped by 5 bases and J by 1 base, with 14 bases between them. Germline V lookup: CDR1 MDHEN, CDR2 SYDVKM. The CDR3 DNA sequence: TGTGCCAGCAGTCCTCTCGTAACACGGAACACTGAAGCTTTCTTT. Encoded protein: CASSPLVTRNTEAFF.